There are a few counts of the clone carrying this TCR beta chain. The antigen is unknown. This sample is part of a study of vaccination effects on CD4 cells after COVID-19. For the study at large: Post-vaccine draws lagged the second dose by a median of 72 days. Overall study findings and caveats: The study found marked clonal contraction of infection- and vaccine-induced clones late after vaccination.

Viral peptide pool expansion of antigen-specific CD4+ T cells preceded sequencing in the ViraFEST assay. Cultured cells yielded isolated CD4+ T cells after 10 days. Participants completed two doses of the BNT162b2 or mRNA-1273 vaccine. Wells containing two million PBMC each were cultured with around 10 IU/ml IL-2 and 8.5 to 10 ug/ml peptides. The authors replaced half the medium with IL-2 medium on days 3 and 7. Some clones are missing from TCRdb's copy, which holds only in-frame ones; the method was immunoSEQ multiplex PCR. The sample records about 72,000 clones, approximately 82% being singletons. The CDR3 runs 15 residues. Germline assignment: CDR1 SGHNT and CDR2 YYREEE (reference sequence). Trimming pared 0 bases from V and 4 bases from J, leaving 13 bases between.

The chain is built from TRBV5-4 and TRBJ1-2, with D possibly being TRBD1 (5 bases). This specimen consisted of CD4+ T cells from PBMCs cultured with HCoV-229E spike peptides, obtained after COVID-19 vaccination. This receptor was taken from a human donor who received a COVID-19 vaccine. Written as DNA, the CDR3 is TGTGCCAGCAGCTTGGGGTCCGGGACGGGCTATGGCTACACCTTC. It encodes CASSLGSGTGYGYTF.